This T cell receptor (beta chain) was captured in a study of tumor and adjacent non-tumor tissue in lung cancer. On the study more broadly: Patients comprised about a dozen adenocarcinoma, a couple of squamous cell carcinoma and 1 small cell lung cancer.

This CDR3 comprises 15 residues. About this clonotype: An end of the junction differs from the germline gene, which may be a read error.

The template was RNA from unsorted bulk tissue. TCRbeta libraries were built with three rounds of nested PCR, modified from ARM-PCR. TCRdb reanalysed the multiplex PCR reads using MiXCR and keeps one entry per CDR3 protein. The top ten hold 20% to 25% of the sample, which has 200,000 or so distinct CDR3 sequences, around 71% seen once. The receptor comes from a man between 60 and 75 years old with non-small cell lung cancer. The rearrangement joins TRBV12-3 or TRBV12-4 to TRBJ1-2; D perhaps matches TRBD1 (5 bases). Sequencing was done on a sample of lung tumor tissue. The CDR3 nucleotides are TGTGCCAGCAGTTTTAGGCAGGCCAGGGACTATGGCTACGCTTTC. Protein product: CASSFRQARDYGYAF.